These T cell receptor beta chains were read from a single sample in a study of CD8 T cells in ankylosing spondylitis. Using its own MiXCR run on the 5' RACE reads, TCRdb lists one record per CDR3 protein. Of 500,000 to 650,000 distinct CDR3 sequences in the sample, roughly 5.3% are singletons; the top ten hold under 4.5%. Sequences were obtained from blood, either unsorted or a sorted T cell fraction (not recorded which). The source of these receptors is a male donor with ankylosing spondylitis. The CDR3 runs from the conserved cysteine through the conserved F or W.

16 | TRBJ2-5 | TRBV4-2 | CASSEGSGPSSETQYF
14 | TRBJ2-7 | TRBV12-3/TRBV12-4 | CATRPLGGSYEQYF
14 | TRBJ1-1 | TRBV5-1 | CASSLGQAGGEAFF
16 | TRBJ2-3 | TRBV10-3 | CAIRYVSGGTTDTQYF
17 | TRBJ2-6 | TRBV15 | CATSRGVELSGANVLTF
13 | TRBJ1-5 | TRBV10-3 | CAISESFAQPQHF
15 | TRBJ2-6 | TRBV29-1 | CSVPLTQSGANVLTF
15 | TRBJ2-2 | TRBV2 | CASSEALGRAGELFF
14 | TRBJ1-1 | TRBV6-2/TRBV6-3 | CASSYYSKNTEAFF
14 | TRBJ2-7 | TRBV5-1 | CASSPLETGLEQYF
12 | TRBJ1-5 | TRBV6-2/TRBV6-3 | CASSRLSQPQHF
14 | TRBJ2-7 | TRBV5-1 | CASSLDLAGVEQYF
15 | TRBJ1-4 | TRBV7-2 | CASSLDGGIDEKLFF
16 | TRBJ2-3 | TRBV9 | CASSQTGTSLTDTQYF
17 | TRBJ1-1 | TRBV20-1 | CSAITTGTGQANTEAFF
13 | TRBJ2-1 | TRBV6-2/TRBV6-3 | CASAQSSYNEQFF
18 | TRBJ1-2 | TRBV6-2/TRBV6-3 | CASSYETGDSRRHYGYTF
11 | TRBJ2-5 | TRBV3-1 | CASSRGWTQYF
14 | TRBJ2-2 | TRBV20-1 | CSAGLAGINGELFF
17 | TRBJ2-2 | TRBV20-1 | CCARDREGRSNTGELFF
13 | TRBJ2-1 | TRBV29-1 | CSRGTSGSHEQFF
12 | TRBJ2-5 | TRBV20-1 | CSAWGSAETQYF
19 | TRBJ2-3 | TRBV20-1 | CSARDSPGRTSGITDTQYF
14 | TRBJ2-3 | TRBV5-1 | CASSSASGTDTQYF
15 | TRBJ2-7 | TRBV6-1 | CATTDAGEGHHEQYF
16 | TRBJ2-5 | TRBV11-3 | CASSLGGAGSEETQYF
14 | TRBJ2-7 | TRBV20-1 | CSASERGSSYEQYF
15 | TRBJ2-1 | TRBV7-2 | CASSLYVTFYNEQFF
15 | TRBJ1-5 | TRBV6-5 | CASRYQGNKDQPQHF
12 | TRBJ1-2 | TRBV7-9 | CASTPHDYGYTF
15 | TRBJ2-1 | TRBV5-1 | CASSLQGGSYNEQFF
15 | TRBJ1-4 | TRBV20-1 | CSATNPKGPNEKLFF
11 | TRBJ2-1 | TRBV29-1 | CSVFIAGEQFF
17 | TRBJ1-5 | TRBV9 | CARLQDREPIYNQPQHF
17 | TRBJ2-2 | TRBV7-9 | CASSSGTLLANTGELFF
15 | TRBJ1-2 | TRBV3-1 | CASSQELGRGYGYTF
15 | TRBJ2-3 | TRBV12-3/TRBV12-4 | CASSLRRTGADTQYF
15 | TRBJ1-4 | TRBV7-2 | CASSLTGSSDEKLFF
16 | TRBJ2-1 | TRBV7-3 | CASSLLGGGNYNEQFF
11 | TRBJ2-7 | TRBV29-1 | CSVPLLGEQYF
12 | TRBJ1-1 | TRBV29-1 | CSVGQGGTEAFF
13 | TRBJ1-2 | TRBV20-1 | CSARVQGANGYTF
12 | TRBJ2-2 | TRBV12-3/TRBV12-4 | CASSFGSGELFF
15 | TRBJ2-2 | TRBV20-1 | CSARDRQGATGELFF
13 | TRBJ1-2 | TRBV7-9 | CASSPAGVYGYTF
14 | TRBJ1-3 | TRBV7-2 | CASSLLGNGNTIYF
14 | TRBJ2-7 | TRBV5-1 | CASSLRDPTYEQYF
21 | TRBJ2-7 | TRBV21-1 | CASSKIPRQGGGLLCTYEQYF
14 | TRBJ1-5 | TRBV9 | CASSAGTGSQPQHF
13 | TRBJ1-5 | TRBV10-3 | CAIKERTNQPQHF
15 | TRBJ2-5 | TRBV7-9 | CASSLIGDRQETQYF
13 | TRBJ1-2 | TRBV27 | CASKEGGNYGYTF
14 | TRBJ2-7 | TRBV28 | CASSLHVGSYEQYF
12 | TRBJ2-1 | TRBV20-1 | CSAPETRTEQFF